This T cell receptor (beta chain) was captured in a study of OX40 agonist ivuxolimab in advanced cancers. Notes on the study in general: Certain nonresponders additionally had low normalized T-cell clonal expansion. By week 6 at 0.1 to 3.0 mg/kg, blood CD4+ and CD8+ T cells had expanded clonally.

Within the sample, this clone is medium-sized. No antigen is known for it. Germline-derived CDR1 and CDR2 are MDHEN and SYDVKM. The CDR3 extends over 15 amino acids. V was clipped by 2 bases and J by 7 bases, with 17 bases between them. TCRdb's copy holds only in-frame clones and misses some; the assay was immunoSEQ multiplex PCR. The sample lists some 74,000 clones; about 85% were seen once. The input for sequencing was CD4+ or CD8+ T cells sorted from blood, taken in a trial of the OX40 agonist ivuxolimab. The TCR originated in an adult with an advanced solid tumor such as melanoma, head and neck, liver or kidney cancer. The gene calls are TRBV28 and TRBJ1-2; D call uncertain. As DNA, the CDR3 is TGTGCCAGCAGTTTAAATCGAGGCGTAGATGGTGGCTACACCTTC. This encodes CASSLNRGVDGGYTF.